What follows are 27 T cell receptor beta chains derived from one specimen sequenced in a study of early T cells in non-severe SARS-CoV-2 infection. TCRdb reanalysed the 5' RACE reads using MiXCR and keeps one entry per CDR3 protein. The sample contains about 28,000 distinct CDR3 sequences, 5% to 6.5% of which appear only once. The material was whole blood, obtained at baseline. Receptor source: an adult who was a healthcare worker with PCR-confirmed SARS-CoV-2 infection or an uninfected control (not recorded which).

The chain joins TRBV7-3 to TRBJ2-5; TRBD2 is a possible D gene (5 bases). The germline V and J ends were trimmed by 10 bases and 3 bases, with 15 bases remaining between them. The CDR3 extends over 13 amino acids. Germline lookup yields CDR1 SGHTA and CDR2 FQGTGA. The CDR3 DNA reads as TGTGCCACCAGTCGAGGGTTGGAAGAGACCCAGTACTTC. Protein: CATSRGLEETQYF.

This clonotype came up a few times. This rearrangement joins TRBV27 to TRBJ2-1; D gene ambiguous. The V end was cut by 5 bases, the J end by 5 bases, with 10 bases between. Germline V gene lookup returns CDR1 MNHEY and CDR2 SMNVEV (reference sequence). The CDR3 runs to 13 residues. CDR3 amino acids: CASSVFVHNEQFF. Here the CDR3 DNA reads TGTGCCAGCAGTGTGTTCGTCCACAATGAGCAGTTCTTC.

This clonotype was seen ten or more times. This sequence joins TRBV9 and TRBJ1-4; 9 positions agree with TRBD1. This CDR3 has 14 amino acids. Germline V gives CDR1 SGDLS, CDR2 YYNGEE. With V trimmed by 4 bases and J by 8 bases, 6 bases remained unmatched. DNA of the CDR3: TGTGCCAGCAGCCCGGGACAGGGATTAGAAAAACTGTTTTTT. It codes for CASSPGQGLEKLFF.

This clonotype was counted many times. The chain combines TRBV24-1 with TRBJ2-1, with 9 bases identical to TRBD2. Germline loops: CDR1 KGHDR, CDR2 SFDVKD. CDR3 length equals 15 residues. The V and J ends lost 4 bases and 6 bases, in that order; junction bases with no gene match: 6. The CDR3 here is CATSDRGREANEQFF. The DNA of the CDR3 is TGTGCCACCAGTGACCGCGGGAGGGAAGCCAATGAGCAGTTCTTC.

At least ten counts were recorded for this clonotype. This chain connects TRBV12-3 or TRBV12-4 to TRBJ2-5; 7 nucleotides line up with TRBD1. J lost 5 bases, V lost 4 bases, and 10 bases had no gene match. The CDR3 covers 15 residues. The DNA for the CDR3 is TGTGCCAGCAGTTCCCACCCGACAGGGTTGGAGACCCAGTACTTC. Amino acid sequence: CASSSHPTGLETQYF.

Only a few counts were recorded for this clonotype. One end of the junction varies from germline; a read error may be responsible. The genes are TRBV7-2 and TRBJ2-3, with 11 bases identical to TRBD2. Germline loops: CDR1 SGHTA, CDR2 FQGNSA. CDR3 length: 16 amino acids. The CDR3 coding sequence is TGTGCCAGCAGTTTAGCGGGGGGGCCGTTTGGTGATACGCAGTATTTT. Encoded protein: CASSLAGGPFGDTQYF.

This clonotype was detected ten times or more. An end of the junction differs from the germline gene, which may be a read error. This rearrangement joins TRBV29-1 to TRBJ2-3; D possibly corresponds to TRBD2 (5 bases). Germline V gives CDR1 SQVTM, CDR2 ANQGSEA. This CDR3 is 14 amino acids long. CDR3 sequence (DNA): TGCAGCGCAGGAGGCGCAGGATTCACAGATACGCAGTACTTT. Its translation: CSAGGAGFTDTQYF.

The V and J genes are TRBV4-3 and TRBJ2-6; weak D call: TRBD1 (5 bases). V lost 0 bases, J lost 2 bases, and 17 bases lay in between. Germline V gene sequence: CDR1 LGHNA, CDR2 YSLEER. CDR3 length: 19 residues. The CDR3 protein is CASSQDWPSLGAGANVLTF. The CDR3 nucleotides are TGCGCCAGCAGCCAAGATTGGCCGTCTCTAGGGGCTGGGGCCAACGTCCTGACTTTC.

This clonotype was counted many times. The chain uses TRBV2 and TRBJ1-3; no clear D gene. V lost 4 bases and J lost 0, with 16 bases in between. The germline CDR1 and CDR2 sequences are SNHLY and FYNNEI. CDR3 length: 17 residues. The CDR3 loop reads CASSARPRANSGNTIYF. In DNA form, the CDR3 reads TGTGCCAGCAGTGCTCGCCCTCGGGCTAACTCTGGAAACACCATATATTTT.

This clonotype showed up many times. This chain connects TRBV2 to TRBJ1-5, with a tentative D call TRBD1 (5 bases). The CDR3 has 14 residues. Trimming took 2 bases from V and 4 from J, leaving 9 bases between them. The germline V gene has CDR1 SNHLY and CDR2 FYNNEI. The CDR3 bases are TGTGCCAGCAGTGAAAACTGGGGGAATCAGCCCCAGCATTTT. It yields the protein CASSENWGNQPQHF.

This clonotype appeared many times. The V gene is TRBV6-2 or TRBV6-3, the J gene TRBJ1-5, with D possibly matching TRBD1 (5 bases). Germline CDR1 is MNHEY and CDR2 is SVGEGT. The CDR3 runs to 13 residues. The V end was cut by 5 bases, the J end by 4 bases, with 9 bases between. The CDR3 sequence is CASSATVNQPQHF. Here the CDR3 DNA reads TGTGCCAGCAGTGCGACAGTTAATCAGCCCCAGCATTTT.

The chain combines TRBV7-6 with TRBJ2-1, with 12 bases that match TRBD2. V lost 5 bases to trimming and J lost 3 bases; unmatched junction nucleotides: 2. The CDR3 covers 15 residues. Germline loops: CDR1 SGHVS, CDR2 FNYEAQ. This CDR3 reads CASSPGLAGYNEQFF. DNA for the CDR3: TGTGCCAGCAGCCCGGGACTAGCGGGCTACAATGAGCAGTTCTTC.

This clonotype was counted many times. V gene TRBV30 combines with J gene TRBJ1-1; 7 bases match TRBD1. This CDR3 has 12 residues. Per the germline V gene, CDR1 is GTSNPN and CDR2 is SVGIG (reference sequence). The junction had 4 bases not matched to a gene; V was cut back by 5 bases and J by 4 bases. The CDR3 loop is CAWGKGATEAFF. The CDR3 DNA is TGTGCCTGGGGGAAGGGGGCCACTGAAGCTTTCTTT.

This clonotype was seen repeatedly, ten times or more. The genes are TRBV18 and TRBJ2-3; D possibly uses TRBD1 or TRBD2 (5 bases each). CDR1 and CDR2 (germline): KGHSH, LQKENI. There are 19 residues in the CDR3. V dropped 2 bases and J dropped 1 base, with 22 bases sitting between them. The CDR3 bases are TGTGCCAGCTCACCAAACTCCCAGAGAGGGGACCGAGGCACAGATACGCAGTATTTT. Translation: CASSPNSQRGDRGTDTQYF.

There are many counts of this clonotype. The genes are TRBV20-1 and TRBJ2-2; no definite D call. The CDR3 totals 14 residues. In germline, CDR1 is DFQATT, CDR2 SNEGSKA (reference sequence). Trimming took 0 bases from V and 6 from J, leaving 11 bases between them. CDR3 nucleotides: TGCAGTGCTAGAGATCCCTCCTGGCCCGGGGAGCTGTTTTTT. Its protein is CSARDPSWPGELFF.

Ten or more counts support this clonotype. The chain uses TRBV11-2 and TRBJ2-1; D is possibly TRBD1 (5 bases). CDR3 length equals 13 residues. V lost 5 bases to trimming and J lost 8 bases, with 13 bases between them. Germline CDR1 and CDR2: SGHAT and FQNNGV. The CDR3 coding sequence is TGTGCCAGCAGCCTTAGTCAGGGTGATGAGCAGTTCTTC. Translating it yields CASSLSQGDEQFF.

The table lists this clonotype with many counts. This CDR3 is CASSSGTEAFF. In nucleotides, the CDR3 is TGTGCCAGCAGCAGTGGGACAGAAGCTTTCTTT. This rearrangement joins TRBV7-3 to TRBJ1-1; weak D call: TRBD1 (6 bases). CDR1 is SGHTA, CDR2 FQGTGA, per germline. The CDR3 length is 11 residues. With 5 bases removed from V and 8 bases from J, the gap between germline ends came to 9 bases.

This clonotype showed up many times. The chain joins TRBV20-1 to TRBJ2-7; D unresolved. Trimming removed 0 bases from V and 0 bases from J, with 9 bases in between. This CDR3 spans 14 amino acids. CDR1 and CDR2 (germline): DFQATT, SNEGSKA (reference sequence). The CDR3, as DNA: TGCAGTGCTAGAGATGACCGAAGCTCCTACGAGCAGTACTTC. Its protein is CSARDDRSSYEQYF.

The sample holds many counts of this clonotype. The chain combines TRBV18 with TRBJ2-7; D perhaps matches TRBD2 (6 bases). Between the trimmed V and J ends, which lost 2 bases and 1 base, there was a span of 9 bases. CDR3 size: 14 residues. The germline V gene has CDR1 KGHSH and CDR2 LQKENI. The CDR3 DNA sequence: TGTGCCAGCTCACCAGGTCTAGCGTCCTACGAGCAGTACTTC. Translation: CASSPGLASYEQYF.

In its sample, this clonotype was seen many times. The genes are TRBV12-3 or TRBV12-4 and TRBJ2-7; D is undetermined. Deletions cut 2 bases from V and 3 bases from J, with 11 bases between. The CDR3 totals 14 residues. The CDR3 DNA sequence: TGTGCCAGCAGTTTAATTGGCAGACTCTACGAGCAGTACTTC. As protein: CASSLIGRLYEQYF.

This clonotype was seen many times. The chain joins TRBV3-1 to TRBJ2-3; weak D call: TRBD2 (6 bases). The V gene lost 1 base and the J gene lost 10 bases, with 12 bases spanning the gap. The germline CDR1 and CDR2 sequences are LGHDT and YNNKEL (reference sequence). CDR3 size: 13 residues. The CDR3 region is CASSQGGLRAQYF. The CDR3 DNA reads as TGTGCCAGCAGCCAAGGGGGACTCCGAGCGCAGTATTTT.

At least ten counts were recorded for this clonotype. V and J are TRBV11-2 and TRBJ1-5; 10 nucleotides agree with TRBD1. The CDR3 is 15 residues long. Germline CDR1 and CDR2: SGHAT and FQNNGV. V was clipped by 5 bases and J by 4 bases; unmatched bases: 5. The CDR3 here is CASSGGTGENQPQHF. The CDR3 bases are TGTGCCAGCAGCGGCGGGACAGGGGAAAATCAGCCCCAGCATTTT.

This clonotype has just a few counts. The chain has TRBV19 and TRBJ2-5; the match to TRBD1 covers 7 bases. The germline CDR1 and CDR2 sequences are LNHDA and SQIVND (reference sequence). J gave up 0 bases and V 4 bases, and 5 bases lay outside the gene matches. This CDR3 is built from 15 residues. The CDR3 DNA sequence: TGTGCCAGTAGTAAGGGGGCCAGATACCAAGAGACCCAGTACTTC. Its translation: CASSKGARYQETQYF.

The gene calls are TRBV29-1 and TRBJ1-1; D is unclear. CDR1 is SQVTM and CDR2 is ANQGSEA in the germline V gene. There are 13 residues in the CDR3. Trimming left V 0 bases short and J 9 bases short, with 14 bases between. The CDR3 DNA is TGCAGCGTTGAAGAAGGAGCGGGTTTTAAAGCTTTCTTT. This gives the protein CSVEEGAGFKAFF.

This clonotype was detected many times. The rearrangement uses TRBV2 and TRBJ2-5, with TRBD1 identical over 7 bases. The CDR3 is 13 residues long. Germline assignment: CDR1 SNHLY and CDR2 FYNNEI. Trimming took 8 bases from V and 3 from J; bases not matched to a gene: 6. CDR3 protein: CASAGTAEETQYF. The CDR3 region has the DNA TGTGCCAGCGCCGGGACAGCAGAAGAGACCCAGTACTTC.

This clonotype was picked up a small number of times. The chain joins TRBV18 to TRBJ1-3, with 10 bases identical to TRBD1. The CDR3 loop spans 19 amino acids. CDR1 KGHSH and CDR2 LQKENI come from the germline V gene. V lost 2 bases, J lost 4 bases, and 14 bases stayed unmatched. CDR3 nucleotide sequence: TGTGCCAGCTCACCAGTGGAGACAGGGGGCGTCCCGATCGGAAACACCATATATTTT. Its translation: CASSPVETGGVPIGNTIYF.

This clonotype was observed many times. This chain connects TRBV6-1 to TRBJ2-3, with D perhaps matching TRBD1 (5 bases). Trimming took 3 bases from V and 5 from J, leaving 6 bases between them. The germline CDR1 and CDR2 sequences are MNHNS and SASEGT. The CDR3 is 12 amino acids. The DNA for the CDR3 is TGTGCCAGCAGTGACAGGGTAGATACGCAGTATTTT. Translation: CASSDRVDTQYF.